Listed here is a single T cell receptor beta chain. This clonotype was recorded a few times. Its antigen target is currently unknown. Per-nucleotide qualities are absent, and no much larger clonotype sits a single base away. What the treatment or condition label conveys for this sample: live attenuated yellow fever vaccine strain. At each blood-draw timepoint, two biological replicates of bulk PBMCs were collected. A standard Ficoll-Paque protocol was used to isolate PBMCs from peripheral blood. RNA was extracted with TriZol from bulk PBMCs, CD4 and CD8 fractions, and dextramer-positive and dextramer-negative fractions. The source of the sample is a study of T cells after yellow fever vaccination (dated by TCRdb to between 2018 and 2021). General notes on the study: The SMART-Seq v4 Ultra Low Input RNA kit was used to prepare libraries from fractions with low cell numbers. Two healthy male donors, one aged 18 to 30 and one aged 30 to 40 years, made up the cohort. To follow T-cell clones before and after primary and booster YFV17D yellow fever vaccination, bulk TCR alpha and beta repertoires were sequenced over time. Blood was drawn at multiple timepoints before and after primary and secondary immunization, with bulk PBMC replicates and cell subsets isolated.

V is cut back by 0 bases and J by 2 bases, with 4 bases in the junction unmatched. Spanning cysteine to phenylalanine, the CDR3 consists of 16 amino acids. The DNA shown is the 48-base CDR3, in frame from base 1. For CDR1 and CDR2, the germline V gene lists SGHRS and YFSETQ. Points the paper makes about the study in general: After the booster, most of the clones that had expanded following primary vaccination were detected again (just under 97% of CD4 and 88% of CD8), which suggests that memory was broadly maintained. Compared with the primary T-cell response, the secondary T-cell response was faster but weaker, reaching its peak on day 5 rather than on day 15. Because only a couple of donors were included in the study, the extent to which the findings can be generalized is limited. A small fraction of clonotypes showed up in both the CD4 and CD8 compartments, probably as a result of convergent recombination. FACS-sorted repertoires could contain abundant contaminating clonotypes from the bulk population, so computational filtering was required.

Synthesis of TCR cDNA relied on 5'RACE template switching, a step that introduced a universal primer site along with unique molecular identifiers. cDNA synthesis was primed from both the TCR alpha and TCR beta constant segments. Two PCR steps were used to amplify libraries, with sample barcodes and sequencing adapters being added in the second step. Libraries were sequenced on Illumina HiSeq 2500 (2x100 bp) or NovaSeq (2x150 bp). Per the source publication's procedure: MIGEC was used to demultiplex reads and collapse the reads into UMI consensus sequences, and MiXCR was used for V(D)J alignment. Clonotypes responding to the vaccine were identified with edgeR on replicate PBMC samples, with the criteria of FDR below 0.01 and a log2 fold change above 5 up to day 15. Each bulk clonotype received a CD4 or CD8 identity based on whether the sequenced CD4 or CD8 repertoire contained that clonotype at higher abundance. Starting from the raw public reads, TCRdb applied fastp trimming at Q25, assembled clones with MiXCR and retained in-frame beta chains. For every CDR3 protein sequence, its rows merge into one entry that carries the most common genes and DNA. V and J calls and clone size were set by TCRdb, not the authors. Here the sample has 400,000 or so distinct CDR3 sequences; about 9.9% occur a single time. Roughly 18% of the sample lies in the top ten.

The origin of this receptor is a man between 18 and 29 years old who received the YFV17D yellow fever vaccine. The V and J segments used are TRBV5-1 and TRBJ2-3, with 9 junctional bases fitting TRBD2. Material: PBMCs, obtained on the day of the first yellow fever vaccination. Here the CDR3 is given as CASSLGSGGNTDTQYF. The DNA reads TGCGCCAGCAGCTTGGGAAGCGGGGGGAACACAGATACGCAGTATTTT.